Listed below are T cell receptor beta chains from one sample, sequenced in a study of T cell repertoires in cytomegalovirus infection. TCRdb passed the reads through MiXCR, listing each CDR3 protein once. The profile shows approximately 320,000 distinct CDR3 sequences, roughly 9.5% of them singletons. What was sequenced was PBMCs. These receptors came from a human donor in good health (CMV status not recorded). Some clones in this sample may be carry-over from other donors' samples. Each CDR3 is given with its conserved first and last residue. The size field is filled for only some rows; it gives once, few, many or a size class.

>TRBV7-2|few|TRBJ2-1
CASSLDYDEQFF
>TRBV12-3/TRBV12-4|many|TRBJ1-3
CASSLRGSGNTIYF
>TRBV5-1|NA|TRBJ2-7
CASSLRTDAAGEQYF
>TRBV20-1|few|TRBJ1-6
CSVGLLSSYNSPLHF
>TRBV4-1|many|TRBJ2-5
CASSQDPGAWETQYF
>TRBV6-2/TRBV6-3|NA|TRBJ1-1
CASSSIRQGAKGTEAFF
>TRBV7-9|NA|TRBJ1-6
CASTLGGHYNSPLHF
>TRBV6-5|NA|TRBJ2-3
CASLRRTDTQYF
>TRBV7-9|NA|TRBJ2-7
CASSSTDRGRGPYF
>TRBV7-2|few|TRBJ2-5
CASSSEGGLVKTQYF
>TRBV7-2|many|TRBJ2-1
CASSRGDRGHEQFF
>TRBV7-2|many|TRBJ2-7
CASSFGTGDYEQYF
>TRBV7-3|many|TRBJ2-3
CASSLSVTSGSRDTQYF
>TRBV7-2|NA|TRBJ1-5
CASSLFAVGNQPQHF
>TRBV25-1|many|TRBJ1-1
CASSSTGENTEAFF
>TRBV7-9|NA|TRBJ2-5
CASSLFASDYRKF
>TRBV20-1|many|TRBJ2-3
CSATGRADTQYF
>TRBV7-8|NA|TRBJ2-1
CASSLGSRGNEQFF
>TRBV7-2|many|TRBJ1-2
CASSLMGYGYTF
>TRBV19|many|TRBJ1-2
CASSIDLGRRGYTF
>TRBV28|many|TRBJ2-7
CASSSLAGGQDEQYF
>TRBV7-9|NA|TRBJ1-1
CASSLQHSNTEAFF
>TRBV13|NA|TRBJ2-7
CASSSASGNSYEQYF
>TRBV19|few|TRBJ1-1
CASSIRQGKWGTEAFF
>TRBV4-2|few|TRBJ2-3
CASSQETSGTADTQYF
>TRBV27|few|TRBJ1-3
CASSRGRPSGNTIYF
>TRBV7-2|few|TRBJ2-1
CASSQRLGSSYNEQFF
>TRBV19|few|TRBJ1-2
CASSIAHQGSYGYTF
>TRBV7-3|NA|TRBJ2-2
CASSPKTTGELFF
>TRBV19|NA|TRBJ1-2
CASRLDLQGDHYGYTF
>TRBV29-1|NA|TRBJ2-7
CSVVFAQAGEQYF
>TRBV29-1|few|TRBJ1-2
CSVEIGQGYGGYTF